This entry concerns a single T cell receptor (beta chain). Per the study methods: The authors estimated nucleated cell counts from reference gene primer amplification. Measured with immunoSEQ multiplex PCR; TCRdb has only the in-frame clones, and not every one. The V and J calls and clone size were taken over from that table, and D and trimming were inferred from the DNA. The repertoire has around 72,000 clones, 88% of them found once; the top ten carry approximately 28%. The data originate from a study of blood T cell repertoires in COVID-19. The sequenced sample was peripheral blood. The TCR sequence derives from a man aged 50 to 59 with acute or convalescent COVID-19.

This CDR3 is CAIVDSTGANVLTF. The CDR3 DNA reads as TGTGCCATCGTGGACAGTACTGGGGCCAACGTCCTGACTTTC. The genes are TRBV10-3 and TRBJ2-6; maybe TRBD1 (6 bases). Between the trimmed V and J ends, which lost 8 bases and 2 bases, there was a span of 10 bases. CDR3 size: 14 residues. CDR1 is ENHRY, CDR2 SYGVKD, per germline.